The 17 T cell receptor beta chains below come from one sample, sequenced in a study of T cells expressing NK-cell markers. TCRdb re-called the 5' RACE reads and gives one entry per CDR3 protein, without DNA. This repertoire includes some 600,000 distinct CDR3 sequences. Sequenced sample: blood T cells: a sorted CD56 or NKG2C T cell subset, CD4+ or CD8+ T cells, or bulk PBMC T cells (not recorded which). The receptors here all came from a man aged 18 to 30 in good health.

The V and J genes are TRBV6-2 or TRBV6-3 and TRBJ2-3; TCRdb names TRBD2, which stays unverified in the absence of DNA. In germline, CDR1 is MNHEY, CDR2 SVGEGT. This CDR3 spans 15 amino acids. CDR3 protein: CASSQSGAPRGTQYF.

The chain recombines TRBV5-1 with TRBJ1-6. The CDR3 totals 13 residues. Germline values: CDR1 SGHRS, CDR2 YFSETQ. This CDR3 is CASSSGLSSPLHF.

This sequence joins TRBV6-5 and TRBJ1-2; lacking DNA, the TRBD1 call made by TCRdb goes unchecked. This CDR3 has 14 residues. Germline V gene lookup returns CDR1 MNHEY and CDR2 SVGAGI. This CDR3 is CASSYPTGEDGYTF.

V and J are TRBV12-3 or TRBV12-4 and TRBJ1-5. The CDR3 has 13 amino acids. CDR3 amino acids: CASSYTGNQPQHF.

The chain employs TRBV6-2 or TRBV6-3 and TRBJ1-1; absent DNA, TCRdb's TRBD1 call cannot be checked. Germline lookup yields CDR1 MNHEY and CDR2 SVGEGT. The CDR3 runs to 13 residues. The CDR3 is CASSAQGTRRAFF.

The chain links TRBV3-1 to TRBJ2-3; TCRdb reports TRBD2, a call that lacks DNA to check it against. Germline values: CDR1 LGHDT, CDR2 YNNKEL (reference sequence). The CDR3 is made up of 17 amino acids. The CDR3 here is CASSPLGRKGDTDTQYF.

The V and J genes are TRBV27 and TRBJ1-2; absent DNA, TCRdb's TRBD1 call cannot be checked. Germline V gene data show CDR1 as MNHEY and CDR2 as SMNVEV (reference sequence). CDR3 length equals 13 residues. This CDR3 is CASSGWGGYGYTF.

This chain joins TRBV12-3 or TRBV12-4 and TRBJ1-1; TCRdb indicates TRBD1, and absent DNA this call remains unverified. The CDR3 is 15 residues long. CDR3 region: CASRGIGSSNTEAFF.

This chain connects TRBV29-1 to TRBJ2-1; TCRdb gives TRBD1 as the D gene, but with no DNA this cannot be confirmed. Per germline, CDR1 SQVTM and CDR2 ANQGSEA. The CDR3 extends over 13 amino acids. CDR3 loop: CSAGTGGINEQFF.

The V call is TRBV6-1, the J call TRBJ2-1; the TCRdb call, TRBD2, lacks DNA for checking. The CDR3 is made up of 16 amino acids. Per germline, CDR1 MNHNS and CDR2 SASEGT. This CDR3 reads CASSEISSGRASEQFF.

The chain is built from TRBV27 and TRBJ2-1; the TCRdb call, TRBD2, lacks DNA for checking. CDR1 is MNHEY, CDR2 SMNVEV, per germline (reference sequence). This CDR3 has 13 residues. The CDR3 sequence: CASSHMDFDEQFF.

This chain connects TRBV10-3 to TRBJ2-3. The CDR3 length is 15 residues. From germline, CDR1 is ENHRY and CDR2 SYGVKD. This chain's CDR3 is CAISEAQDFTDTQYF.

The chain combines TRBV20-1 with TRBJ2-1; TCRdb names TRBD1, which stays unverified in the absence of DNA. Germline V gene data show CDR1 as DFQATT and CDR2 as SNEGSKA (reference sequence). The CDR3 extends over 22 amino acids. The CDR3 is CSARDSGFWGQGPEKPYNEQFF.

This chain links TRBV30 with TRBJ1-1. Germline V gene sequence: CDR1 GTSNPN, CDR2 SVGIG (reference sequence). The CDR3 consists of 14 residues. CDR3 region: CAWRGQGTRAEAFF. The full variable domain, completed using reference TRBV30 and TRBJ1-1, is SQTIHQWPATLVQPVGSPLSLECTVEGTSNPNLYWYRQAAGRGLQLLFYSVGIGQISSEVPQNLSASRPQDRQFILSSKKLLLSDSGFYLCAWRGQGTRAEAFFGQGTRLTVV.

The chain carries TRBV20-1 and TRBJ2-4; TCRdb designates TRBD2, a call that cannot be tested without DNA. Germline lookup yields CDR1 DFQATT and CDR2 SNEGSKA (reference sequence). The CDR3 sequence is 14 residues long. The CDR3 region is CSARDPSGRYIQYF.

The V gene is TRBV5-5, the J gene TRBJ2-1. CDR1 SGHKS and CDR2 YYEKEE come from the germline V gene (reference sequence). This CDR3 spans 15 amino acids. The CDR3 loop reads CASSRTPLRGDEQFF.

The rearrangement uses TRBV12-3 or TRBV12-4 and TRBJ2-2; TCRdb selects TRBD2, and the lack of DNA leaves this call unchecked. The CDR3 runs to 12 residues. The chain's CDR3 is CAITAGTGELFF.